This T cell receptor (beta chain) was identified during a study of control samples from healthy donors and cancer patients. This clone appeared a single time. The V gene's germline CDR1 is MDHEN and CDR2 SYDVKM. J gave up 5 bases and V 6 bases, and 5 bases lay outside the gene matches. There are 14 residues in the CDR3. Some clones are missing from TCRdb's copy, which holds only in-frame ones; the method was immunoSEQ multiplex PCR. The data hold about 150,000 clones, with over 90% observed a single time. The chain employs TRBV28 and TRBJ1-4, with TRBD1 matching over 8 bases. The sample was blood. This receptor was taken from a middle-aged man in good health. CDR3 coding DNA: TGTGCCAGCAGCACCAGGGGGCAGAATGAAAAACTGTTTTTT. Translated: CASSTRGQNEKLFF.